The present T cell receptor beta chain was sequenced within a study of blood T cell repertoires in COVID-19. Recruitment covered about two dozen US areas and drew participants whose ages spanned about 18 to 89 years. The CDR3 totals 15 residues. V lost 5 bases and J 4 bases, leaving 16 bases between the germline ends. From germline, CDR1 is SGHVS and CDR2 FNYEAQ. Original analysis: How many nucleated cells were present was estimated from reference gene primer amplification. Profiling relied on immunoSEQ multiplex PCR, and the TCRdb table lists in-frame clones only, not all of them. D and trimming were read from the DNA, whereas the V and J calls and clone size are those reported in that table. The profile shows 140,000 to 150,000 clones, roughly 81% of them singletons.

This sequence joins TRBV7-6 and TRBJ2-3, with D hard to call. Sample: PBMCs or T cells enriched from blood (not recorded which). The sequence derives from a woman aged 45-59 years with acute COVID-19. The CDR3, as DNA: TGTGCCAGCAGCCCGCGGAATGCATTGCCAGATACGCAGTATTTT. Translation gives CASSPRNALPDTQYF.